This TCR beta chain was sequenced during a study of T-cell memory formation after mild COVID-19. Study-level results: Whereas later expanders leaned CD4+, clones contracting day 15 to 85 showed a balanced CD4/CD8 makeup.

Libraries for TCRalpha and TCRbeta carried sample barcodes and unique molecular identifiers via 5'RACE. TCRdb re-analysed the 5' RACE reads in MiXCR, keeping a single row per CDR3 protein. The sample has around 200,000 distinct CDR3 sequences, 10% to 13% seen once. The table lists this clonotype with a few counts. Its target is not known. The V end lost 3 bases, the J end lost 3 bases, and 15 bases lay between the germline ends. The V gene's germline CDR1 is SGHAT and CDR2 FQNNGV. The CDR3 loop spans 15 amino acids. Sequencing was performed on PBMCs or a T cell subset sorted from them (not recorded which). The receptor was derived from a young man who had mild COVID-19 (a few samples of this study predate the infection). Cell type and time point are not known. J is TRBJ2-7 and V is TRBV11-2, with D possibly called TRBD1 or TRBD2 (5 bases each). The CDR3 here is CASSFGEGTHYEQYF. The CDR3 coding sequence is TGTGCCAGCAGCTTCGGGGAAGGGACCCACTACGAGCAGTACTTC.